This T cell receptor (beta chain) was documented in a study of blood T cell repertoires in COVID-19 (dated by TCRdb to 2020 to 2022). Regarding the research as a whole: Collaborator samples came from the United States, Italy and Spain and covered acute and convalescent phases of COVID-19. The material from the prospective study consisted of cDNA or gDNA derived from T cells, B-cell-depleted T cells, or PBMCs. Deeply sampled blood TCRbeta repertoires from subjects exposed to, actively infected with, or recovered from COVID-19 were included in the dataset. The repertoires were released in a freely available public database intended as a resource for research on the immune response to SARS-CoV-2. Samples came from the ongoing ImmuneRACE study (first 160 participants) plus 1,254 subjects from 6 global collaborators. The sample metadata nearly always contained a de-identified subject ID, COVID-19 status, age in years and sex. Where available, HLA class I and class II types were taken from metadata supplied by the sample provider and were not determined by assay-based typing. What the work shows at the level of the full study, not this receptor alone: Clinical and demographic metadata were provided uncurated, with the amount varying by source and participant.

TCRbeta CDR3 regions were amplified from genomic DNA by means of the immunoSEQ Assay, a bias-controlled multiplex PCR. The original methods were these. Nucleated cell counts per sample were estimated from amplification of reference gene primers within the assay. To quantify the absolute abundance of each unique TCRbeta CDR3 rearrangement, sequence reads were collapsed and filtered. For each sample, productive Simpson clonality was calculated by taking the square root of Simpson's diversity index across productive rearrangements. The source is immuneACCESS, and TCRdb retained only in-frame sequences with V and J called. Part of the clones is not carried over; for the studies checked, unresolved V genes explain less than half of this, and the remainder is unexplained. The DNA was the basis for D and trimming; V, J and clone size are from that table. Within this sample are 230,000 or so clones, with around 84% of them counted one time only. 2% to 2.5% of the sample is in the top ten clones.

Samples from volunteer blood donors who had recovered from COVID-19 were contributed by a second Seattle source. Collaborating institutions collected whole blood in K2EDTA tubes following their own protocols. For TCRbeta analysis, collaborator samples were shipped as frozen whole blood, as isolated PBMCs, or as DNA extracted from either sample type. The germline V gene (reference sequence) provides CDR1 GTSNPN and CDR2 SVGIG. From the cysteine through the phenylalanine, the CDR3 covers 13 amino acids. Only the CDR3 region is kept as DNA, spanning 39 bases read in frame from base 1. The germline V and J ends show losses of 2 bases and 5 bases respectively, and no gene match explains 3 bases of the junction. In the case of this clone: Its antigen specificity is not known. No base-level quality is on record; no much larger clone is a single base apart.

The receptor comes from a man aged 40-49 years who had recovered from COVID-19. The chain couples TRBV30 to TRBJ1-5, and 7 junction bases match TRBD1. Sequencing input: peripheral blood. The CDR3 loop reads CAWSTRGYQPQHF. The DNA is TGTGCCTGGAGTACCAGGGGGTATCAGCCCCAGCATTTT.